The present T cell receptor (beta chain) was sequenced within a study of shared clonotypes between healthy human individuals. Broader study findings: Richness estimates generally favored naive over memory subsets.

Per the germline V gene, CDR1 is MRHNA and CDR2 is SNTAGT. V dropped 4 bases and J dropped 4; count of bases not matched to a gene: 5. This CDR3 is built from 14 residues. This clone has just one count. Its target is not known. TCRdb's copy holds only in-frame clones and misses some; the assay was immunoSEQ multiplex PCR. Of over 2 million clones listed, about nine tenths are singletons. The gene calls are TRBV6-4 and TRBJ1-2, with 8 bases lining up with TRBD1. Sequencing was performed on naive CD4+ T cells from PBMCs. Indicated subset: CD45RA+ positively selected. The clonotype was recovered from a man between 18 and 29 years old in good health. Some clones in this sample may be carry-over from other donors' samples. Here the CDR3 reads CASSAAGGSYGYTF. CDR3 nucleotide sequence: TGTGCCAGCAGTGCTGCAGGGGGCTCCTATGGCTACACCTTC.